These 12 T cell receptor beta chains originate from one sample sequenced in a study of cytomegalovirus exposure and HLA in healthy donors. The PCR employed 60 Vbeta primers together with 13 Jbeta primers. Data came from immunoSEQ multiplex PCR; TCRdb stores just in-frame clones and leaves some out. In the table there are fewer than 200,000 clones, roughly 85% of which are singletons. The sequenced sample consisted of PBMCs. The receptors were gathered from a male donor in good health and CMV-seronegative.

The chain's CDR3 is CASSPLDGAGRAKNIQYF. In DNA form, the CDR3 reads TGTGCCAGCAGCCCTTTAGATGGGGCGGGGAGGGCCAAAAACATTCAGTACTTC. This rearrangement joins TRBV9 to TRBJ2-4; possible D gene TRBD2, 6 bases. There are 18 residues in the CDR3. The ends were cut back, 4 bases at V and 1 base at J, with 21 bases in the middle. CDR1 is SGDLS and CDR2 is YYNGEE in the germline V gene.

This clone has only one observation. This chain uses TRBV18 with TRBJ2-2; the D gene is possibly TRBD2 (5 bases). CDR1 KGHSH and CDR2 LQKENI come from the germline V gene. Trimming cost V 0 bases and J 4 bases, with 12 bases left between them. The CDR3 spans 16 residues. CDR3: CASSPPGATATGELFF. CDR3 bases: TGTGCCAGCTCACCACCGGGAGCTACGGCCACCGGGGAGCTGTTTTTT.

This clone was seen only once. V usage is TRBV7-9 and J usage is TRBJ1-2; no clear D. Germline lookup yields CDR1 SEHNR and CDR2 FQNEAQ (reference sequence). Trimming shortened V by 5 bases and J by 0 bases, and 7 bases separated the two germline ends. The CDR3 length is 13 residues. This chain's CDR3 is CASSIAANYGYTF. The CDR3 coding sequence is TGTGCCAGCAGCATCGCAGCTAACTATGGCTACACCTTC. Together with reference TRBV7-9 and TRBJ1-2, the CDR3 gives the full variable domain: DTGVSQNPRHKITKRGQNVTFRCDPISEHNRLYWYRQTLGQGPEFLTYFQNEAQLEKSRLLSDRFSAERPKGSFSTLEIQRTEQGDSAMYLCASSIAANYGYTFGSGTRLTVV.

V gene TRBV5-1 combines with J gene TRBJ1-1; tentatively, D is TRBD1 (5 bases). Germline V gives CDR1 SGHRS, CDR2 YFSETQ. The CDR3 extends over 18 amino acids. Trimming removed 4 bases from V and 2 bases from J, with 24 bases in between. CDR3: CASSPRRGSSRLNTEAFF. The CDR3 nucleotides are TGCGCCAGCAGCCCCCGGCGGGGCAGCTCTCGTCTCAACACTGAAGCTTTCTTT.

The chain carries TRBV5-1 and TRBJ2-5; D remains ambiguous. The J call may be mistaken, given a closer DNA end match to TRBJ2-7. The CDR3 covers 13 residues. Germline CDR1 and CDR2: SGHRS and YFSETQ. The CDR3 region is CASSGDKSYEQYF. As DNA, the CDR3 is TGCGCCAGCAGCGGCGACAAATCCTACGAGCAGTACTTC.

CDR3 DNA: TGTGCCAGCAGCCCGGGACAGGGACCTGGAAACACCATATATTTT. This encodes CASSPGQGPGNTIYF. The rearrangement joins TRBV11-2 to TRBJ1-3; 9 bases agree with TRBD1. This CDR3 contains 15 residues. Germline lookup yields CDR1 SGHAT and CDR2 FQNNGV. J was trimmed by 2 bases and V by 5 bases; bases with no gene match: 4.

This chain uses TRBV6-6 with TRBJ2-7; TRBD1 aligns across 9 bases. The CDR3 contains 15 residues. Germline V gene lookup returns CDR1 MNHNY and CDR2 SVGAGI (reference sequence). V was clipped by 9 bases and J by 0 bases; unmatched bases: 9. The CDR3 DNA follows: TGTGCCAGTATGGACCGGGACAGGGTCTCCTACGAGCAGTACTTC. It specifies CASMDRDRVSYEQYF.

The DNA of the CDR3 is TGTGCCAGCAGTTACTCGAGAGGCGGTTACAATGAGCAGTTCTTC. Its protein product is CASSYSRGGYNEQFF. This chain connects TRBV6-5 to TRBJ2-1; D is ambiguous. The V and J ends lost 0 bases and 4 bases respectively, with 10 bases between them. The CDR3 is made up of 15 amino acids. Germline CDR1 is MNHEY and CDR2 is SVGAGI.

The gene calls are TRBV15 and TRBJ2-7; D is unclear. CDR1 is LNHNV and CDR2 is YYDKDF in the germline V gene (reference sequence). With 4 bases removed from V and 2 bases from J, the gap between germline ends came to 9 bases. The CDR3 loop spans 13 amino acids. The CDR3 loop reads CATSISSTYEQYF. As DNA, the CDR3 is TGTGCCACCAGCATTAGCAGCACCTACGAGCAGTACTTC.

This clone was observed a few times. The genes are TRBV5-1 and TRBJ1-1, with D possibly TRBD1 on 6 matching bases. CDR1 SGHRS and CDR2 YFSETQ come from the germline V gene. Trimming removed 1 base at V and 11 bases at J, with 18 bases between. This CDR3 has 14 amino acids. CDR3 nucleotide sequence: TGCGCCAGCAGCTTGTCTCGGCAGGAGGACAGCGCTTTCTTT. Its protein product is CASSLSRQEDSAFF. The full variable domain, its missing parts supplied by reference TRBV5-1 and TRBJ1-1, is KAGVTQTPRYLIKTRGQQVTLSCSPISGHRSVSWYQQTPGQGLQFLFEYFSETQRNKGNFPGRFSGRQFSNSRSEMNVSTLELGDSALYLCASSLSRQEDSAFFGQGTRLTVV.

The V call is TRBV15, the J call TRBJ1-2, with D perhaps TRBD1 (6 bases). Per germline, CDR1 LNHNV and CDR2 YYDKDF (reference sequence). V shed 3 bases and J shed 2 bases, with 16 bases lying between them. This CDR3 comprises 16 residues. The CDR3 here is CATSRAGGGRNYGYTF. The CDR3 nucleotides are TGTGCCACCAGCAGGGCGGGCGGGGGGCGCAACTATGGCTACACCTTC.

The chain links TRBV28 to TRBJ1-1; D possibly corresponds to TRBD1 (6 bases). Germline V lookup: CDR1 MDHEN, CDR2 SYDVKM. This CDR3 region has 14 residues. Trimming took off 3 bases at V and 5 bases at J, with 13 bases between the two ends. The CDR3 coding sequence is TGTGCCAGCAGTTTCAGAGGGGGTCATACTGAAGCTTTCTTT. It is translated as CASSFRGGHTEAFF.